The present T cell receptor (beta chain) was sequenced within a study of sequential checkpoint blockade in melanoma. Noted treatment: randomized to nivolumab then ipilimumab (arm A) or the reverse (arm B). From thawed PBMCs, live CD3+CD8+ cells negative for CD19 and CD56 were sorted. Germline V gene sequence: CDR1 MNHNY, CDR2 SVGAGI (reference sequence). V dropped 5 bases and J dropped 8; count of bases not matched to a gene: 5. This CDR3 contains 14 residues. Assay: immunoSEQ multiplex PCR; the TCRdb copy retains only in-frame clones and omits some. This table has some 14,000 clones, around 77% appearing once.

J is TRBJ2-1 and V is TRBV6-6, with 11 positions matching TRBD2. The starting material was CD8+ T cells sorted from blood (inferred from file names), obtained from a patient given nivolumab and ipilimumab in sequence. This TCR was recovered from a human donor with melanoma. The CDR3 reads CASSRLAGLDEQFF. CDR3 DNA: TGTGCCAGCAGTAGACTAGCGGGGCTGGATGAGCAGTTCTTC.